The 28 T cell receptor beta chains given below trace back to one sample, sequenced in a study of blood T cell repertoires in COVID-19. Generated by immunoSEQ multiplex PCR, the TCRdb table keeps only in-frame clones and is missing some. Found here are about 210,000 clones, 65% to 85% of them singletons; the top ten hold approximately 4.3%. The sample consisted of PBMCs or T cells enriched from blood (not recorded which). The receptors here all came from a man aged 30 to 45 with acute COVID-19.

J is TRBJ1-2 and V is TRBV5-4; the D gene is possibly TRBD1 (5 bases). The V gene lost 6 bases and the J gene lost 7 bases, with 16 bases spanning the gap. This CDR3 contains 13 residues. The germline gives CDR1 SGHNT, CDR2 YYREEE (reference sequence). The CDR3 DNA follows: TGTGCCAGCAATCAGGGAGGGGATGTTGGCTACACCTTC. Translated: CASNQGGDVGYTF.

As concerns this clone: Different DNA sequences within this sample yield the same CDR3. The DNA of the CDR3 is TGCAGCGTTCCGACAGGGGGAAACGAAAAACTGTTTTTT. Its protein is CSVPTGGNEKLFF. The chain links TRBV29-1 to TRBJ1-4, with 9 nucleotides matching TRBD1. Trimming removed 5 bases from V and 8 bases from J; junction bases left unmatched: 6. Germline CDR1 SQVTM, CDR2 ANQGSEA. This CDR3 spans 13 amino acids.

This chain connects TRBV7-2 to TRBJ1-2, with D maybe TRBD1 (5 bases). The CDR3 extends over 14 amino acids. The germline CDR1 and CDR2 sequences are SGHTA and FQGNSA. V lost 4 bases and J lost 2, with 11 bases in between. The CDR3 here is CASSYLGGNYGYTF. CDR3 sequence (DNA): TGTGCCAGCAGCTACCTCGGGGGGAACTATGGCTACACCTTC.

This chain connects TRBV2 to TRBJ2-1; 11 nucleotides agree with TRBD2. The V gene's germline CDR1 is SNHLY and CDR2 FYNNEI. V was pared by 6 bases and J by 10 bases, with 5 bases of the junction left unmatched. The CDR3 is made up of 13 amino acids. The CDR3, as DNA: TGTGCCAGCAGCCTAGCGGGGGGCGGGGAGCAGTTCTTC. Translating it yields CASSLAGGGEQFF.

The chain is built from TRBV7-9 and TRBJ1-2, with TRBD1 as a possible D gene (5 bases). CDR1 SEHNR and CDR2 FQNEAQ come from the germline V gene (reference sequence). The CDR3 runs to 15 residues. The V and J ends lost 4 bases and 4 bases respectively, with 16 bases between them. DNA for the CDR3: TGTGCCAGCAGCTCCGGCCGGGGGGAAGCCTATGGCTACACCTTC. It is translated as CASSSGRGEAYGYTF.

The gene calls are TRBV10-3 and TRBJ2-1; D is uncertain. Germline V gene data show CDR1 as ENHRY and CDR2 as SYGVKD. CDR3 size: 12 residues. V lost 10 bases, J lost 6 bases, and 13 bases lay in between. CDR3 nucleotide sequence: TGTGCCACTAGAGATACGGGCAATGAGCAGTTCTTC. Amino acids: CATRDTGNEQFF.

This chain joins TRBV9 and TRBJ1-2; TRBD1 matches 8 bases. The CDR3 totals 14 residues. CDR1 and CDR2 from the germline V gene are SGDLS and YYNGEE. V dropped 3 bases and J dropped 8; count of bases not matched to a gene: 9. The CDR3 region has the DNA TGTGCCAGCAGCGGGAGTAAAACAGGGGGAGGCTACACCTTC. Its protein is CASSGSKTGGGYTF.

The V gene is TRBV5-1, the J gene TRBJ2-5; D is perhaps TRBD2 (6 bases). Per the germline V gene, CDR1 is SGHRS and CDR2 is YFSETQ. This CDR3 spans 15 amino acids. Trimming removed 0 bases at V and 5 bases at J, with 14 bases between. The CDR3 nucleotides are TGCGCCAGCAGCTTGGCCCTGCAGGGAGGCGAGACCCAGTACTTC. Amino acid sequence: CASSLALQGGETQYF.

The gene calls are TRBV19 and TRBJ1-4; 7 bases align to TRBD1. Per germline, CDR1 LNHDA and CDR2 SQIVND (reference sequence). The CDR3 is 11 amino acids. The V and J ends lost 5 bases and 13 bases, in that order; junction bases with no gene match: 4. CDR3 protein: CASSLGTVLFF. Written as DNA, the CDR3 is TGTGCCAGTAGTCTCGGGACAGTACTGTTTTTT. Using reference TRBV19 and TRBJ1-4 for the parts outside the CDR3, the full variable domain is DGGITQSPKYLFRKEGQNVTLSCEQNLNHDAMYWYRQDPGQGLRLIYYSQIVNDFQKGDIAEGYSVSREKKESFPLTVTSAQKNPTAFYLCASSLGTVLFFGSGTQLSVL.

J is TRBJ1-1 and V is TRBV27; D is perhaps TRBD1 (5 bases). The CDR3 is 14 amino acids. V was cut by 3 bases and J by 5 bases, with 13 bases left in between. Germline CDR1 reads MNHEY; CDR2 reads SMNVEV (reference sequence). In DNA form, the CDR3 reads TGTGCCAGCAGTTTTAACCTTCGGGGGACTGAAGCTTTCTTT. The encoded protein is CASSFNLRGTEAFF.

The rearrangement joins TRBV7-3 to TRBJ2-3; tentatively, D is TRBD2 (7 bases). This CDR3 is built from 15 residues. The V end was cut by 5 bases, the J end by 3 bases, with 15 bases between. In germline, CDR1 is SGHTA, CDR2 FQGTGA. The CDR3 DNA sequence: TGTGCCAGCAGCCGAGGGGGGGGCCAAACAGATACGCAGTATTTT. Amino acid sequence: CASSRGGGQTDTQYF.

The chain joins TRBV6-5 to TRBJ1-6, with a tentative D call TRBD1 (6 bases). V was shortened by 2 bases and J by 8 bases, with 16 bases between the two germline ends. Germline V gives CDR1 MNHEY, CDR2 SVGAGI. This CDR3 is 16 amino acids long. This chain's CDR3 is CASSYVSRGYDSPLHF. The DNA for the CDR3 is TGTGCCAGCAGTTACGTCTCAAGGGGGTATGATTCACCCCTCCACTTT.

This chain joins TRBV28 and TRBJ2-7; D is perhaps TRBD1 (6 bases). Germline V gene data show CDR1 as MDHEN and CDR2 as SYDVKM. The V gene lost 1 base and the J gene lost 2 bases, with 12 bases spanning the gap. This CDR3 region has 15 residues. As DNA, the CDR3 is TGTGCCAGCAGTTTATTACAGGGTACCACCTACGAGCAGTACTTC. Its translation is CASSLLQGTTYEQYF.

The chain couples TRBV27 to TRBJ1-1, with 7 bases fitting TRBD1. CDR3 length equals 14 residues. Looked up from germline, CDR1 is MNHEY and CDR2 is SMNVEV (reference sequence). V trimming: 4 bases; J trimming: 1 base; junction bases outside the gene matches: 3. The CDR3 region has the DNA TGTGCCAGCAGTTCCGGACAGGCGAACACTGAAGCTTTCTTT. Translating it yields CASSSGQANTEAFF.

The genes are TRBV5-4 and TRBJ2-5, with 10 bases identical to TRBD1. V dropped 4 bases and J dropped 3; count of bases not matched to a gene: 9. CDR1 is SGHNT and CDR2 is YYREEE in the germline V gene (reference sequence). The CDR3 runs to 16 residues. CDR3 coding DNA: TGTGCCAGCAGCGCCTTCTCGACAGGGGGCAAAGAGACCCAGTACTTC. Amino acids: CASSAFSTGGKETQYF. The full variable domain, rest sourced from reference TRBV5-4 and TRBJ2-5, is ETGVTQSPTHLIKTRGQQVTLRCSSQSGHNTVSWYQQALGQGPQFIFQYYREEENGRGNFPPRFSGLQFPNYSSELNVNALELDDSALYLCASSAFSTGGKETQYFGPGTRLLVL.

The genes are TRBV24-1 and TRBJ2-1, with TRBD2 matching 11 bases. The trim removed 3 bases at V and 3 bases at J, leaving 6 bases unmatched. The CDR3 is made up of 17 amino acids. CDR1 is KGHDR and CDR2 is SFDVKD in the germline V gene. In nucleotides, the CDR3 is TGTGCCACCAGTGATGCCGCCGGGACTAGCGGCTACAATGAGCAGTTCTTC. It translates to CATSDAAGTSGYNEQFF.

The chain has TRBV12-5 and TRBJ2-3; perhaps TRBD2 as D (7 bases). The CDR3 sequence is 15 residues long. Per germline, CDR1 LGHNT and CDR2 FRNRAP. Trimming removed 2 bases at V and 0 bases at J, with 9 bases between. The CDR3 nucleotides read TGTGCTAGTGGTTTGAAGGGGGGGAGCACAGATACGCAGTATTTT. It encodes CASGLKGGSTDTQYF. Combining the CDR3 with reference TRBV12-5 and TRBJ2-3 gives the whole variable domain DARVTQTPRHKVTEMGQEVTMRCQPILGHNTVFWYRQTMMQGLELLAYFRNRAPLDDSGMPKDRFSAEMPDATLATLKIQPSEPRDSAVYFCASGLKGGSTDTQYFGPGTRLTVL.

This chain links TRBV4-1 with TRBJ1-2, with 9 nucleotides matching TRBD1. The germline gives CDR1 MGHRA, CDR2 YSYEKL. The CDR3 consists of 14 residues. Germline trimming cut 0 bases from V and 7 bases from J; bases unmatched to any gene: 3. The CDR3 nucleotides are TGCGCCAGCAGCCAAGAGCAGACAGGGGGTGGCTACACCTTC. Residues: CASSQEQTGGGYTF.

The J gene is TRBJ2-2, the V gene TRBV19; TRBD1 is a possible D gene (6 bases). The CDR3 runs 15 residues. Deletions cut 2 bases from V and 6 bases from J, with 13 bases between. The germline CDR1 and CDR2 sequences are LNHDA and SQIVND (reference sequence). The CDR3 nucleotides read TGTGCCAGTAGTATACTTCGAGACAGGCCCGGGGAGCTGTTTTTT. Its translation: CASSILRDRPGELFF.

This clone was detected only once. The J gene is TRBJ1-2, the V gene TRBV14; perhaps TRBD1 as D (6 bases). CDR3 length: 15 residues. CDR1 is SGHDN, CDR2 FVKESK, per germline. V was trimmed by 1 base and J by 4 bases, leaving 13 bases between them. The CDR3 sequence: CASSQGTVKSYGYTF. The CDR3 nucleotides read TGTGCCAGCAGCCAAGGGACAGTCAAATCCTATGGCTACACCTTC. Based on the CDR3 plus reference TRBV14 and TRBJ1-2, the full variable domain is EAGVTQFPSHSVIEKGQTVTLRCDPISGHDNLYWYRRVMGKEIKFLLHFVKESKQDESGMPNNRFLAERTGGTYSTLKVQPAELEDSGVYFCASSQGTVKSYGYTFGSGTRLTVV.

This clone has more than one count but fewer than ten. This sequence joins TRBV12-5 and TRBJ2-5; TRBD1 matches at 9 bases. V trimming: 7 bases; J trimming: 5 bases; junction bases outside the gene matches: 8. CDR3 length equals 14 residues. Per germline, CDR1 LGHNT and CDR2 FRNRAP. The CDR3 protein is CASAFGQGRETQYF. As DNA, the CDR3 is TGTGCTAGTGCCTTTGGACAGGGGCGGGAGACCCAGTACTTC.

The CDR3 sequence: CASSQDTVFGTQYF. The CDR3 region has the DNA TGTGCCAGCAGCCAAGATACTGTATTTGGGACCCAGTACTTC. V usage is TRBV4-2 and J usage is TRBJ2-5; D not certain. Per the germline V gene, CDR1 is LGHNA and CDR2 is YNFKEQ. Trimming stripped 0 bases from V and 7 bases from J, with 12 bases between. This CDR3 has 14 amino acids.

V and J are TRBV4-2 and TRBJ1-1; tentatively, D is TRBD1 (6 bases). The CDR3 is 17 amino acids. V lost 1 base to trimming and J lost 4 bases, with 19 bases between them. Germline values: CDR1 LGHNA, CDR2 YNFKEQ. CDR3 sequence reads: CASSQAGQSQTFTEAFF. CDR3 in DNA: TGTGCCAGCAGCCAAGCCGGACAGTCGCAAACCTTCACTGAAGCTTTCTTT.

Points on this clone: The germline gene is not matched at one end of the junction; a read error may be the cause. The J gene is TRBJ1-1, the V gene TRBV6-1, with D unresolved. The CDR3 extends over 15 amino acids. The germline V gene encodes CDR1 MNHNS and CDR2 SASEGT. CDR3 region: CASREGATEVTEAFF. CDR3 sequence (DNA): TGTGCCAGCAGGGAAGGAGCCACAGAAGTAACTGAAGCTTTCTTT.

V gene TRBV2 combines with J gene TRBJ2-3, with TRBD2 matching over 9 bases. Per the germline V gene, CDR1 is SNHLY and CDR2 is FYNNEI. J lost 1 base, V lost 4 bases, and 0 bases had no gene match. The CDR3 totals 14 residues. CDR3: CASSGLAGTDTQYF. CDR3 nucleotides: TGTGCCAGCAGTGGACTAGCGGGCACAGATACGCAGTATTTT.

J is TRBJ2-7 and V is TRBV6-5; maybe TRBD1 (5 bases). Trimming removed 0 bases from V and 2 bases from J, with 11 bases in between. CDR3 length: 15 residues. In germline, CDR1 is MNHEY, CDR2 SVGAGI. Here the CDR3 reads CASSYSEQAAYEQYF. CDR3 in DNA: TGTGCCAGCAGTTACTCGGAACAGGCAGCCTACGAGCAGTACTTC.

The chain couples TRBV9 to TRBJ2-3; the D gene is possibly TRBD1 (5 bases). CDR1 is SGDLS, CDR2 YYNGEE, per germline. V dropped 4 bases and J dropped 4 bases, with 13 bases sitting between them. The CDR3 covers 14 residues. The CDR3 DNA sequence: TGTGCCAGCAGCACACGACAGTCCCCAGATACGCAGTATTTT. It codes for CASSTRQSPDTQYF.

A single count supports this clone. CDR3 coding DNA: TGCGCCAGCAGCTTGGGAGGAGGGCAAGGAGAGACCCAGTACTTC. It encodes CASSLGGGQGETQYF. The V and J genes are TRBV5-1 and TRBJ2-5, with D perhaps TRBD2 (6 bases). Germline V gives CDR1 SGHRS, CDR2 YFSETQ. The CDR3 is 15 residues long. Trimming left V 0 bases short and J 4 bases short, with 13 bases between.